Listed below are T cell receptor beta chains from one sample, sequenced in a study of T cells in Graves' hyperthyroidism and ophthalmopathy. TCRdb processed the multiplex PCR reads anew with MiXCR; each CDR3 protein has one entry. The table shows 500,000 to 650,000 distinct CDR3 sequences, with over 45% occurring only once. The specimen sequenced was peripheral blood or thyroid tissue (not recorded which). The receptor source for this set is an adult woman with Graves' disease, either hyperthyroidism or ophthalmopathy (not recorded which). Each CDR3 is given without its conserved first and last residue.

cdr3_aa: ASSESPPGRETQY; v_call: TRBV25-1
cdr3_aa: ASSISSHEKLF; v_call: TRBV12-3/TRBV12-4
cdr3_aa: ATQRRGHGGELF; v_call: TRBV7-8
cdr3_aa: AVQGLMGSPLH; v_call: TRBV24-1
cdr3_aa: AISPSYGLNTEAF; v_call: TRBV10-3
cdr3_aa: ASRTGHQNTEAF; v_call: TRBV10-2
cdr3_aa: ATSGDRSYEQY; v_call: TRBV15
cdr3_aa: ASRRETGNSPLH; v_call: TRBV2
cdr3_aa: ASSLNEYGYT; v_call: TRBV5-8
cdr3_aa: ATSRGQPGLAAVTQY; v_call: TRBV15
cdr3_aa: ASSHRGAIGEKLF; v_call: TRBV7-9
cdr3_aa: AISDPLAGEGYEQY; v_call: TRBV10-3
cdr3_aa: ATSRDRQGYETQY; v_call: TRBV15
cdr3_aa: ASSVEGTQY; v_call: TRBV9
cdr3_aa: ASRGGGTNQPQH; v_call: TRBV19
cdr3_aa: ASSRRPHTEAF; v_call: TRBV7-6
cdr3_aa: SASAQGLAGYEQY; v_call: TRBV20-1
cdr3_aa: ASSDRESEKLF; v_call: TRBV6-6
cdr3_aa: ASSPAGTVQETQY; v_call: TRBV7-6
cdr3_aa: ASSLVPGQAGYEQY; v_call: TRBV5-1
cdr3_aa: ASRLTGVYEQY; v_call: TRBV6-5
cdr3_aa: ASPKLGETQY; v_call: TRBV2
cdr3_aa: ASTLIGELF; v_call: TRBV12-3/TRBV12-4
cdr3_aa: SARGGLATYGYT; v_call: TRBV29-1
cdr3_aa: ASSSRSRGPNYGYT; v_call: TRBV7-9
cdr3_aa: ASSPRSSGRYEQY; v_call: TRBV7-8
cdr3_aa: ASSRTSGNTGELF; v_call: TRBV9
cdr3_aa: AISESTGMAGYT; v_call: TRBV10-3
cdr3_aa: ASSPRNLNYGCT; v_call: TRBV7-2
cdr3_aa: ASSSGTPSNQPQH; v_call: TRBV15
cdr3_aa: ASSSRGGASHYEQY; v_call: TRBV19
cdr3_aa: ASSLEVSGVTDTQY; v_call: TRBV5-1
cdr3_aa: ASSNGPDRVYEQY; v_call: TRBV7-9
cdr3_aa: ASNLAGNSPLH; v_call: TRBV12-3/TRBV12-4
cdr3_aa: ASSTKQGYSGANVLT; v_call: TRBV7-2
cdr3_aa: SAPDGPNTEAF; v_call: TRBV20-1
cdr3_aa: ASNWGGRQPQH; v_call: TRBV19
cdr3_aa: ASSGATGLYGYT; v_call: TRBV5-1
cdr3_aa: ASSLESLSNGNT; v_call: TRBV7-8
cdr3_aa: AISESYRDTEANYGYT; v_call: TRBV10-3
cdr3_aa: SVEGDTTGELF; v_call: TRBV29-1
cdr3_aa: ASSDGATGVLRYT; v_call: TRBV25-1
cdr3_aa: ASSSHLSGEKLF; v_call: TRBV7-9
cdr3_aa: SASPLAGVTDTQY; v_call: TRBV20-1
cdr3_aa: ASSLDLSGSEQY; v_call: TRBV5-1
cdr3_aa: SVIPQGAFGGELF; v_call: TRBV29-1
cdr3_aa: ASSPVSGPSYGYT; v_call: TRBV5-1
cdr3_aa: ASSLASREPDIEQY; v_call: TRBV5-5
cdr3_aa: ASSRSDGQETQY; v_call: TRBV2
cdr3_aa: ASSFGQSNSPLH; v_call: TRBV7-2
cdr3_aa: ASSPAGVLNTEAF; v_call: TRBV7-3